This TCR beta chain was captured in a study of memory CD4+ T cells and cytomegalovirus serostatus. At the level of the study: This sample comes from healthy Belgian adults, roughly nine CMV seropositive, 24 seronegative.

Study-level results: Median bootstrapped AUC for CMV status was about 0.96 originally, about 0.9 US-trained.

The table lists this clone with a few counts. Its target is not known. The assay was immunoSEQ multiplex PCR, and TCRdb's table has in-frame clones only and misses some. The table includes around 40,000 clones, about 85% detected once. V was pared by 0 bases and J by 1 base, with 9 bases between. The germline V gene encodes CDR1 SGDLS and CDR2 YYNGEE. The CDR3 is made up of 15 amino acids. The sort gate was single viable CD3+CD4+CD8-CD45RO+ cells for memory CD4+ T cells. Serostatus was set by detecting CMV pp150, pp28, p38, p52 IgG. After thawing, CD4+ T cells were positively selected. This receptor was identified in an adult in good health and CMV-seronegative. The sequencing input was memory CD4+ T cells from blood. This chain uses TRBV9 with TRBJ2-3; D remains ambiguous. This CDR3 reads CASSVVGTGTDTQYF. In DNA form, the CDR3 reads TGTGCCAGCAGCGTAGTTGGAACCGGCACAGATACGCAGTATTTT.